This T cell receptor (beta chain) is drawn from a study of long-term antiretroviral therapy in people with HIV. This was the immunoSEQ v3.0 assay at survey level. Libraries were prepared by immunoSEQ multiplex PCR; TCRdb keeps only in-frame clonotypes and omits some of them. The sample lists 7,000 or so clones, about 76% seen once, with about 32% in the top ten. The germline CDR1 and CDR2 sequences are SEHNR and FQNEAQ (reference sequence). Losses at the gene ends were 4 bases for V and 1 base for J; bases not matched to a gene: 14. The CDR3 contains 18 residues. The sequencing here drew on unsorted PBMCs, taken 0.2 years after starting antiretroviral therapy. This TCR was recovered from a man aged 35 to 55 with HIV. The genes are TRBV7-9 and TRBJ2-7, with 9 bases aligning to TRBD1. CDR3 in amino acids: CASSSVPGQGIYSYEQYF. CDR3 bases: TGTGCCAGCAGCTCCGTCCCAGGACAGGGGATCTATTCCTACGAGCAGTACTTC. Together with reference TRBV7-9 and TRBJ2-7, the CDR3 gives the full variable domain: DTGVSQNPRHKITKRGQNVTFRCDPISEHNRLYWYRQTLGQGPEFLTYFQNEAQLEKSRLLSDRFSAERPKGSFSTLEIQRTEQGDSAMYLCASSSVPGQGIYSYEQYFGPGTRLTVT.